This T cell receptor (beta chain) was retrieved from a study of CD8 T cells in ankylosing spondylitis. Findings of the study overall: One TCR beta motif, made up of 7 or 8 highly homologous variants, appeared characteristic of ankylosing spondylitis blood.

Each CDR3 protein is one row after TCRdb ran MiXCR on the 5' RACE reads. This table has over 700,000 distinct CDR3 sequences, around a fifth appearing once. J was trimmed by 5 bases and V by 0 bases; bases with no gene match: 5. The CDR3 covers 16 residues. Germline lookup yields CDR1 SNHLY and CDR2 FYNNEI. This clonotype was observed a few times. The target antigen is unknown. Sequencing was carried out using blood, either unsorted or a sorted T cell fraction (not recorded which). This chain joins TRBV2 and TRBJ1-2; 11 bases are shared with TRBD1. This clonotype was sampled from a male donor with ankylosing spondylitis. The CDR3 nucleotides are TGTGCCAGCAGTGAAGCAGGGACAGGGGGTGGATATGGCTACACCTTC. This translates into CASSEAGTGGGYGYTF.